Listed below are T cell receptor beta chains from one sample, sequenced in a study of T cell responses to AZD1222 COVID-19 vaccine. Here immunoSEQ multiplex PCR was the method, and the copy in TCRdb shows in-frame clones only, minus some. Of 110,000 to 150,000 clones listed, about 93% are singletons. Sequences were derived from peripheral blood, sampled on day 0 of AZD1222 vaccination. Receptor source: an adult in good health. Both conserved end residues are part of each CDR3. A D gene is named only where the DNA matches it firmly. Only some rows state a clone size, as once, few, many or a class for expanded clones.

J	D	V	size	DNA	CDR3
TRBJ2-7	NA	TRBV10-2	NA	TGCGCCAGCAGTGAAAGGACCGCCTTCTACGAGCAGTACTTC	CASSERTAFYEQYF
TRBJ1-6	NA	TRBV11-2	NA	TGTGCCAGCAGCTTTCTGCAGAATAATTCACCCCTCCACTTT	CASSFLQNNSPLHF
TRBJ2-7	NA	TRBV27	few	TGTGCCAGCAGTCCCCCGGGGACCTACGAGCAGTACTTC	CASSPPGTYEQYF
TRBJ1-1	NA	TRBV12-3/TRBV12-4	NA	TGTGCCAGCAGTCCTGCTATAGGGACTGAAGCTTTCTTT	CASSPAIGTEAFF
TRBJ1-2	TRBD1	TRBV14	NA	TGTGCCAGCAGCCAAGAGCTTGCAGGGGGCGCCTATGGCTACACCTTC	CASSQELAGGAYGYTF
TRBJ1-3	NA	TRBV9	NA	TGTGCCAGCAGTGTGGGGGGGATCGGAAACACCATATATTTT	CASSVGGIGNTIYF
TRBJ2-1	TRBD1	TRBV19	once	TGTGCCAGTAGTAGGACAGGGGTGTACAATGAGCAGTTCTTC	CASSRTGVYNEQFF
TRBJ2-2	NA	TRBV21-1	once	TGTGCCAGCAGCAAAGACTGCGACAGATCACTTAACACCGGGGAGCTGTTTTTT	CASSKDCDRSLNTGELFF
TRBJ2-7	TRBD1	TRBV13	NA	TGTGCCAGCAGCCCTAAAGACAGGGGCTACTACGAGCAGTACTTC	CASSPKDRGYYEQYF
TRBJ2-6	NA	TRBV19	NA	TGTGCCAGTAGTATGCCCCGGGGCAGCTCTGGGGCCAACGTCCTGACTTTC	CASSMPRGSSGANVLTF
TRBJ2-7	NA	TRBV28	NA	TGTGCCAGCAGCCTACGCCATCCAGCCTACGAGCAGTACTTC	CASSLRHPAYEQYF
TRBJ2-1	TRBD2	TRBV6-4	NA	TGTGCCAGCAGTGTAATTGCGGGAGCCAATGAGCAGTTCTTC	CASSVIAGANEQFF
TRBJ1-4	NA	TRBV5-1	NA	TGCGCCAGCAGCTTGGCCAGAGAGCCCGGGGAAAAACTGTTTTTT	CASSLAREPGEKLFF
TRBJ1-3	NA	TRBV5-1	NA	TGCGCCAGCAGCCCGGAGAGGGGGATTGAAGGAAACACCATATATTTT	CASSPERGIEGNTIYF
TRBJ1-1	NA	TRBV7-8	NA	TGTGCCAGCAGCTTAGCGGGGGCTCTGGTCCTGAACACTGAAGCTTTCTTT	CASSLAGALVLNTEAFF
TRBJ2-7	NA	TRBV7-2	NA	TGTGCCAGCAGCTTATCGACGGATTACGAGCAGTACTTC	CASSLSTDYEQYF
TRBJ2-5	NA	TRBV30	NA	TGTGCCTGGACGGGGGGCAGGCACAGGCAAGAGACCCAGTACTTC	CAWTGGRHRQETQYF
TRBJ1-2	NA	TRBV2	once	TGTGCCAGCCAACGGGAACGTGGCTACACCTTC	CASQRERGYTF
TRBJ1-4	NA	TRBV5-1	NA	TGCGCCAGCAGCTTGGGCCCCTCAGGGACAACTAATGAAAAACTGTTTTTT	CASSLGPSGTTNEKLFF
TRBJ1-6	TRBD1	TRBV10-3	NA	TGTGCCATCAGAGGGGGCAGGGACCATTCACCCCTCCACTTT	CAIRGGRDHSPLHF
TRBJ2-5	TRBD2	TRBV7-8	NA	TGTGCCAGCAGCCCTTCTAGCGGGAGAGGGCAAGAGACCCAGTACTTC	CASSPSSGRGQETQYF
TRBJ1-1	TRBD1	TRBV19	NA	TGTGCCACCGCACAGGGGGCGAACACTGAAGCTTTCTTT	CATAQGANTEAFF
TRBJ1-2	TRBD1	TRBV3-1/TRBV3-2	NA	TGTGCCAGCAGCCACGAGGACAGGGGGTTCTACACCTTC	CASSHEDRGFYTF
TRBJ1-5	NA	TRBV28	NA	TGTGCCAGCAGTTTAGCGCAGGGGAATCAGCCCCAGCATTTT	CASSLAQGNQPQHF
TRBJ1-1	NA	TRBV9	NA	TGTGCCAGCAGCGTAGGTGCTCGGCCGAACACTGAAGCTTTCTTT	CASSVGARPNTEAFF
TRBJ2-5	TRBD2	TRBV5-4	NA	TGTGCCAGCAGCCTACTAGCGGGAGGAGGTCAAGAGACCCAGTACTTC	CASSLLAGGGQETQYF
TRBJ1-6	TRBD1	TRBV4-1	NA	TGCGCCAGCAGCCAAGCACAGGGGAATAATTCACCCCTCCACTTT	CASSQAQGNNSPLHF
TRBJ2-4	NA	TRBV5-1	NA	TGCGCCAGCAGCTTGAGTGGGAGTGGGGACATTCAGTACTTC	CASSLSGSGDIQYF
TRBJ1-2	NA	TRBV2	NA	TGTGCCAGCAGTGAAGCGCCCGGGCCCAGGGACCCCTATGGCTACACCTTC	CASSEAPGPRDPYGYTF
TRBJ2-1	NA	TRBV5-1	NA	TGCGCCAGCAGCTTGGCCCCTAGGGGTGGGGACAATGAGCAGTTCTTC	CASSLAPRGGDNEQFF
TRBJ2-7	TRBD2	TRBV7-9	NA	TGTGCCAGCAGCTCGACTAGCTCCGAGCAGTACTTC	CASSSTSSEQYF
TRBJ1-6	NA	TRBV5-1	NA	TGCGCCAGCAGCTTGGAGGGGAGCCACTATAATTCACCCCTCCACTTT	CASSLEGSHYNSPLHF
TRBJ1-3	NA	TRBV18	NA	TGTGCCAGCTCACCACCTCAGGGGCTATCTGGAAACACCATATATTTT	CASSPPQGLSGNTIYF
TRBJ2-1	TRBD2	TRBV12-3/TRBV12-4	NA	TGTGCCAGCAAGATTAGCGGGAGGAATGAGCAGTTCTTC	CASKISGRNEQFF
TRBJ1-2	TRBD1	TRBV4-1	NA	TGCGCCAGCAGCCCGGGACAGGGAAAGTATGGCTACACCTTC	CASSPGQGKYGYTF
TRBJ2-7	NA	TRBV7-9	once	TGTGCCAGCAGCATTTGGACAGATCCCTACGAGCAGTACTTC	CASSIWTDPYEQYF
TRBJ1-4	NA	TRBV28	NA	TGTGCCAGCAGTTTCGGTGGAGGGCCTAATGAAAAACTGTTTTTT	CASSFGGGPNEKLFF
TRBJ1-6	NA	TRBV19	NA	TGTGCCAGTAGTCCCCGCCGGGTAGGGCATTCACCCCTCCACTTT	CASSPRRVGHSPLHF
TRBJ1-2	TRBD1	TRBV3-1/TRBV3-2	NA	TGTGCCAGCAGCCCCCGAAGGGGGGACAGGCGGGGTAACTATGGCTACACCTTC	CASSPRRGDRRGNYGYTF
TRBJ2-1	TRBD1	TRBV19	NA	TGTGCCAGTAGTGAGAAAGGGACAGGGGAAAATGAGCAGTTCTTC	CASSEKGTGENEQFF
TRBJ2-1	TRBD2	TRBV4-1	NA	TGCGCCAGCAGCCAACAAAGGACTAGCAGTCGCCCCTACAATGAGCAGTTCTTC	CASSQQRTSSRPYNEQFF
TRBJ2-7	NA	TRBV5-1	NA	TGCGCCAGCAGCCTTGACTTGTACGAGCAGTACTTC	CASSLDLYEQYF
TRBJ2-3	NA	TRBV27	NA	TGTGCCAGCAGAGGTAGGGTGGCAGATACGCAGTATTTT	CASRGRVADTQYF
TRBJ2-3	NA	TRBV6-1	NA	TGTGCCAGCAGTGAAGATACAACAGATACGCAGTATTTT	CASSEDTTDTQYF
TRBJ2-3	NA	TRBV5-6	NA	TGTGCCAGCAGCTTGGATCAAGGTGATACGCAGTATTTT	CASSLDQGDTQYF
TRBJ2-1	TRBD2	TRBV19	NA	TGTGCCAGTAGTTTCGCGGGAGGGAATAGCAATGAGCAGTTCTTC	CASSFAGGNSNEQFF